A selection of T cell receptor beta chains follows, all from one sample in a study of CD39 and CD103 CD8 tumor-infiltrating T cells. Clones were sequenced by immunoSEQ multiplex PCR, and TCRdb holds only the in-frame ones, with some missing. The sample consists of several hundred clones, 68% of them appearing once. The sequencing input was CD39- CD103+ CD8+ T cells sorted from the tumor. These receptors were taken from a human donor with ovarian cancer. Both conserved end residues are part of each CDR3.

CDR3,J,V,length
CASVQSRANVLTF,TRBJ2-6,TRBV5-7,13
CASSVRNAGNTIYF,TRBJ1-3,TRBV25-1,14
CATWGGSEETQYF,TRBJ2-5,TRBV4-2,13
CASSQVVGVLGNEQFF,TRBJ2-1,TRBV4-3,16
CASSVAGGPTDTQYF,TRBJ2-3,TRBV9,15
CATTRGAGGEKLFF,TRBJ1-4,TRBV7-9,14
CASSYSTERVTDTQYF,TRBJ2-3,TRBV6-5,16
CASSLDKATEAFF,TRBJ1-1,TRBV27,13
CASSAGQGPDTQYF,TRBJ2-3,TRBV9,14
CASSDWTTSYEQYF,TRBJ2-7,TRBV5-1,14
CASSQGVGTSGSSSGANVLTF,TRBJ2-6,TRBV4-3,21
CASSQDLTGDGYTF,TRBJ1-2,TRBV4-1,14
CASQGLAGNTGELFF,TRBJ2-2,TRBV6-5,15
CASSLGLRGSGANVLTF,TRBJ2-6,TRBV13,17
CASSIRDSNLEYEQYF,TRBJ2-7,TRBV7-6,16
CASSQDDVGQVYGYTF,TRBJ1-2,TRBV14,16
CASSVMTDYLTGELFF,TRBJ2-2,TRBV7-8,16
CASSSSSGGGYEQYF,TRBJ2-7,TRBV5-6,15
CASSPLGMRRGSYEQYF,TRBJ2-7,TRBV27,17
CSAVGVSAYEQYF,TRBJ2-7,TRBV29-1,13
CASSLSGTGGYEQYF,TRBJ2-7,TRBV7-3,15
CASSMSDESRNYGYTF,TRBJ1-2,TRBV7-6,16
CASSFLSGGGGYTF,TRBJ1-2,TRBV6-1,14
CASSVALGGLYNEQFF,TRBJ2-1,TRBV9,16
CASSPVISGANVLTF,TRBJ2-6,TRBV7-9,15
CASTLALGGFYEQFF,TRBJ2-1,TRBV6-5,15
CASRTPGVSQPQHF,TRBJ1-5,TRBV28,14
CASSQGGFNEQFF,TRBJ2-1,TRBV4-3,13
CAISESAGQGAIEQYF,TRBJ2-7,TRBV10-3,16
CASSIDRGQPQHF,TRBJ1-5,TRBV19,13
CASSEGQFHTEAFF,TRBJ1-1,TRBV16,14